This paragraph covers one T cell receptor beta chain sequence. The sample is drawn from a study of OX40 agonist ivuxolimab in advanced cancers. The germline gives CDR1 LNHDA, CDR2 SQIVND (reference sequence). The CDR3 covers 13 residues. V gave up 3 bases and J gave up 5 bases, with 7 bases separating them. Data came from immunoSEQ multiplex PCR; TCRdb stores just in-frame clones and leaves some out. The table has about 84,000 clones, about four fifths seen once. The source material was CD4+ or CD8+ T cells sorted from blood, sampled in a trial of the OX40 agonist ivuxolimab. The V and J genes are TRBV19 and TRBJ2-2; D gene ambiguous. The sequence derives from an adult with an advanced solid tumor such as melanoma, head and neck, liver or kidney cancer. The DNA for the CDR3 is TGTGCCAGTAGTATTGCAAGAACCGGGGAGCTGTTTTTT. Translated: CASSIARTGELFF.